The 23 T cell receptor beta chains presented below share a single source sample, sequenced in a study of T-cell reconstitution after alpha-beta-depleted transplantation in children. The TCRbeta library was prepared with unique molecular identifiers. From the PCR reads, TCRdb called clonotypes with MiXCR, one entry per CDR3 protein. In the table there are roughly 340,000 distinct CDR3 sequences, around 15% of which are singletons. The material sequenced was PBMCs, mostly from graft donor cells, taken 360 days after TCRalphabeta/CD19-depleted stem cell transplant. These receptors were obtained from a male patient between 2 and 15 years old who had a stem cell transplant for acute lymphoblastic leukemia, so the T cells may come from the graft donor.

J is TRBJ2-7 and V is TRBV4-1; the match to TRBD1 covers 8 bases. The V and J ends lost 8 bases and 4 bases, in that order; junction bases with no gene match: 7. This CDR3 is built from 13 residues. Germline V lookup: CDR1 MGHRA, CDR2 YSYEKL. The CDR3 is CASGPQGAYEQYF. CDR3 DNA: TGCGCCAGCGGTCCCCAGGGGGCTTACGAGCAGTACTTC.

This clonotype was seen a handful of times. The rearrangement links TRBV27 to TRBJ2-1; TRBD2 might be the D (5 bases). Germline CDR1 is MNHEY and CDR2 is SMNVEV (reference sequence). This CDR3 spans 17 amino acids. Trimming removed 4 bases at V and 0 bases at J, with 16 bases between. CDR3 residues: CASSWEGGFYSYNEQFF. The CDR3, as DNA: TGTGCCAGCAGTTGGGAAGGAGGTTTCTACTCCTACAATGAGCAGTTCTTC.

The rearrangement uses TRBV27 and TRBJ2-7; no reliable D call. V was cut by 5 bases and J by 0 bases, with 8 bases left in between. Germline loops: CDR1 MNHEY, CDR2 SMNVEV (reference sequence). The CDR3 totals 13 residues. In DNA form, the CDR3 reads TGTGCCAGCAGTCCCCGACCCTCCTACGAGCAGTACTTC. It yields the protein CASSPRPSYEQYF.

This clonotype was found a few times. The chain joins TRBV7-2 to TRBJ2-2; TRBD2 aligns across 8 bases. This CDR3 spans 17 amino acids. V gave up 2 bases and J gave up 6 bases; unmatched junction bases: 11. Germline V lookup: CDR1 SGHTA, CDR2 FQGNSA. CDR3 sequence reads: CASSLRREDRGSGELFF. CDR3 nucleotides: TGTGCCAGCAGCTTACGGCGGGAGGACCGAGGGTCCGGGGAGCTGTTTTTT.

The chain recombines TRBV6-2 or TRBV6-3 with TRBJ2-7; 10 nucleotides line up with TRBD1. The junction had 7 bases not matched to a gene; V was cut back by 5 bases and J by 3 bases. Germline CDR1 and CDR2: MNHEY and SVGEGT. The CDR3 has 15 amino acids. CDR3 DNA: TGTGCCAGCAGTGGTCCGGGACAGGGGAACTACGAGCAGTACTTC. Amino acid sequence: CASSGPGQGNYEQYF.

This chain uses TRBV19 with TRBJ1-5; 10 nucleotides agree with TRBD1. V shed 3 bases, J shed 1 base, and the junction held 6 bases outside the gene matches. CDR3 length equals 17 residues. Germline CDR1 reads LNHDA; CDR2 reads SQIVND (reference sequence). In DNA form, the CDR3 reads TGTGCCAGTAGTATGGGACAGGGGATGGTGAGCAATCAGCCCCAGCATTTT. This translates into CASSMGQGMVSNQPQHF.

This clonotype was counted between two and nine times. The chain employs TRBV4-2 and TRBJ2-1; 8 bases are a match to TRBD2. Trimming removed 4 bases from V and 7 bases from J; junction bases left unmatched: 12. The CDR3 sequence is 16 residues long. Germline CDR1 is LGHNA and CDR2 is YNFKEQ. DNA for the CDR3: TGTGCCAGCAGCCGGAGCTGGGCGGGAGGCGGGAATGAGCAGTTCTTC. Its protein product is CASSRSWAGGGNEQFF.

The chain links TRBV5-1 to TRBJ2-7, with a weak D call TRBD2 (6 bases). CDR1 is SGHRS, CDR2 YFSETQ, per germline. The CDR3 spans 15 residues. V was shortened by 7 bases and J by 6 bases, with 23 bases between the two germline ends. CDR3 coding DNA: TGCGCCAGCCTCCGGGACCCAAGTCCGACTAGCGAGCAGTACTTC. This encodes CASLRDPSPTSEQYF.

This clonotype was observed a few times. The chain uses TRBV10-3 and TRBJ2-7; 9 bases line up with TRBD1. V was pared by 4 bases and J by 5 bases, with 9 bases of the junction left unmatched. CDR3 size: 15 residues. Germline values: CDR1 ENHRY, CDR2 SYGVKD. The CDR3 region is CAISAGDRESNEQYF. The DNA of the CDR3 is TGTGCCATCAGTGCTGGGGACAGGGAGTCAAACGAGCAGTACTTC.

This clonotype appeared many times. The chain has TRBV10-2 and TRBJ2-2; TRBD2 matches at 16 bases. Losses at the gene ends were 8 bases for V and 3 bases for J; bases not matched to a gene: 9. The CDR3 loop spans 18 amino acids. Germline assignment: CDR1 WSHSY and CDR2 SAAADI. CDR3 nucleotide sequence: TGCGCCAGCGGTCTGGGGACTAGCGGGAGGGTGGACACCGGGGAGCTGTTTTTT. Translating gives CASGLGTSGRVDTGELFF.

The chain carries TRBV15 and TRBJ1-2; the D is unclear. Germline CDR1 and CDR2: LNHNV and YYDKDF (reference sequence). The CDR3 covers 13 residues. V shed 1 base and J shed 4 bases, with 7 bases lying between them. The CDR3 DNA reads as TGTGCCACCAGCAGAGTATGGTCCTATGGCTACACCTTC. This gives the protein CATSRVWSYGYTF.

This clonotype appeared a few times. A junction boundary mismatches the germline segment, possibly from a read error. The chain is built from TRBV19 and TRBJ2-7; no definite D call. Germline lookup yields CDR1 LNHDA and CDR2 SQIVND (reference sequence). This CDR3 is 11 amino acids long. For the CDR3, the DNA is TGTGCCAGTCGCAGATCCTTCGAGCAGTACTTC. It codes for CASRRSFEQYF.

This clonotype was seen more than once but under ten times. The chain couples TRBV3-1 to TRBJ2-7, with D maybe TRBD2 (6 bases). Trimming pared 6 bases from V and 1 base from J, leaving 13 bases between. The CDR3 consists of 14 residues. Germline V gene data show CDR1 as LGHDT and CDR2 as YNNKEL (reference sequence). CDR3 protein: CASRSGGASYEQYF. The CDR3 DNA is TGTGCCAGCAGATCTGGCGGGGCTTCCTACGAGCAGTACTTC.

The chain combines TRBV27 with TRBJ2-1; 7 bases map to TRBD2. Germline V gene sequence: CDR1 MNHEY, CDR2 SMNVEV (reference sequence). The CDR3 is made up of 14 amino acids. The V and J ends lost 2 bases and 6 bases, in that order; junction bases with no gene match: 4. CDR3: CASSLITGGNEQFF. The CDR3 DNA reads as TGTGCCAGCAGTTTAATAACGGGAGGCAATGAGCAGTTCTTC.

There are a few counts of this clonotype. V gene TRBV6-2 or TRBV6-3 combines with J gene TRBJ2-7; 8 nucleotides match TRBD2. Germline loops: CDR1 MNHEY, CDR2 SVGEGT. Trimming took 7 bases from V and 5 from J; bases not matched to a gene: 16. There are 16 residues in the CDR3. The CDR3 DNA sequence: TGTGCCAGCACCACGCCCCAAGCGGGAGTTGGGAACGAGCAGTACTTC. It specifies CASTTPQAGVGNEQYF.

This clonotype was seen only a few times. The chain couples TRBV27 to TRBJ2-7; D is uncertain. The CDR3 runs 13 residues. Looked up from germline, CDR1 is MNHEY and CDR2 is SMNVEV (reference sequence). Trimming removed 6 bases at V and 2 bases at J, with 11 bases between. The chain's CDR3 is CASRPLVTYEQYF. CDR3 nucleotide sequence: TGTGCCAGCAGACCGCTAGTTACCTACGAGCAGTACTTC.

This clonotype turned up a few times. The V call is TRBV5-1, the J call TRBJ1-2; D might be TRBD1 (5 bases). The germline V gene encodes CDR1 SGHRS and CDR2 YFSETQ. The CDR3 is made up of 16 amino acids. V gave up 0 bases and J gave up 4 bases, with 16 bases separating them. DNA of the CDR3: TGCGCCAGCAGCTTGGAGGCCAATAGGGGATCCTATGGCTACACCTTC. This translates into CASSLEANRGSYGYTF. The full variable domain, with the rest looked up from reference TRBV5-1 and TRBJ1-2, is KAGVTQTPRYLIKTRGQQVTLSCSPISGHRSVSWYQQTPGQGLQFLFEYFSETQRNKGNFPGRFSGRQFSNSRSEMNVSTLELGDSALYLCASSLEANRGSYGYTFGSGTRLTVV.

There are a few counts of this clonotype. The rearrangement uses TRBV9 and TRBJ2-5; maybe TRBD1 (6 bases). Per the germline V gene, CDR1 is SGDLS and CDR2 is YYNGEE. The V end was cut by 3 bases, the J end by 2 bases, with 26 bases between. The CDR3 has 19 residues. CDR3 sequence: CASSGRTADSPRRQETQYF. In nucleotides, the CDR3 is TGTGCCAGCAGCGGCCGGACAGCAGACTCCCCGCGGAGACAAGAGACCCAGTACTTC.

This clonotype has ten or more counts. The chain carries TRBV24-1 and TRBJ2-1, with D uncertain. The germline gives CDR1 KGHDR, CDR2 SFDVKD. The CDR3 runs 15 residues. V lost 3 bases to trimming and J lost 4 bases, with 12 bases between them. The CDR3 DNA follows: TGTGCCACCAGTGATAGCTACCGGTCGTACAATGAGCAGTTCTTC. Residues: CATSDSYRSYNEQFF.

This clonotype was counted a few times. The chain recombines TRBV5-6 with TRBJ1-4; the D is unclear. CDR3 size: 12 residues. Trimming removed 0 bases at V and 11 bases at J, with 8 bases between. The germline V gene has CDR1 SGHDT and CDR2 YYEEEE. The CDR3 sequence is CASSLEGRKLFF. The CDR3 DNA sequence: TGTGCCAGCAGCTTGGAAGGGAGGAAACTGTTTTTT.

This clonotype turned up a few times. J is TRBJ2-2 and V is TRBV7-2, with a possible D match to TRBD1 (5 bases). V lost 3 bases and J lost 0, with 8 bases in between. CDR3 length: 15 residues. Germline CDR1 and CDR2: SGHTA and FQGNSA. The CDR3 DNA reads TGTGCCAGCAGCTTGAGGACACCGAACACCGGGGAGCTGTTTTTT. This encodes CASSLRTPNTGELFF. The complete variable domain, with remaining parts taken from reference TRBV7-2 and TRBJ2-2, reads GAGVSQSPSNKVTEKGKDVELRCDPISGHTALYWYRQSLGQGLEFLIYFQGNSAPDKSGLPSDRFSAERTGGSVSTLTIQRTQQEDSAVYLCASSLRTPNTGELFFGEGSRLTVL.

This clonotype showed up just a few times. This chain joins TRBV11-2 and TRBJ2-7; 9 nucleotides agree with TRBD2. Germline V gene sequence: CDR1 SGHAT, CDR2 FQNNGV. V lost 0 bases and J lost 7; bases outside the gene matches: 19. The CDR3 runs to 19 residues. CDR3 bases: TGTGCCAGCAGCTTAGATCAAACCAGCGGACTAGCGAGTAATGGGGAGCAGTACTTC. Its protein product is CASSLDQTSGLASNGEQYF.

There are a few counts of this clonotype. The chain couples TRBV7-9 to TRBJ2-3, with D tentatively TRBD1 (6 bases). Germline values: CDR1 SEHNR, CDR2 FQNEAQ (reference sequence). Trimming pared 3 bases from V and 0 bases from J, leaving 7 bases between. CDR3 length equals 14 residues. CDR3 sequence reads: CASSLDSSTDTQYF. The CDR3 DNA follows: TGTGCCAGCAGCTTGGACAGTAGCACAGATACGCAGTATTTT.